This T cell receptor beta chain comes out of a study of CD8 T cells in ankylosing spondylitis. Study results and caveats: Reportedly, significant enrichment of disease-linked clones occurred in matched ankylosing spondylitis synovial fluid.

TCRdb fed the 5' RACE reads into MiXCR, producing one record per CDR3 protein. The sample comprises some 300,000 distinct CDR3 sequences, less than 25% of which are singletons, and 3.5% rests with the top ten. To note about this clonotype: Antigen specificity is unknown.

The CDR3 loop spans 14 amino acids. The V and J ends lost 5 bases and 0 bases respectively, with 11 bases between them. CDR1 is DFQATT, CDR2 SNEGSKA, per germline (reference sequence). Sample: blood, either unsorted or a sorted T cell fraction (not recorded which). The chain is built from TRBV20-1 and TRBJ2-1; D not resolved. This sequence was found in a female donor with ankylosing spondylitis or in good health (not recorded which). CDR3 in DNA: TGCAGTGCTGTTGGCGGCAGCTCCTACAATGAGCAGTTCTTC. Translating gives CSAVGGSSYNEQFF.